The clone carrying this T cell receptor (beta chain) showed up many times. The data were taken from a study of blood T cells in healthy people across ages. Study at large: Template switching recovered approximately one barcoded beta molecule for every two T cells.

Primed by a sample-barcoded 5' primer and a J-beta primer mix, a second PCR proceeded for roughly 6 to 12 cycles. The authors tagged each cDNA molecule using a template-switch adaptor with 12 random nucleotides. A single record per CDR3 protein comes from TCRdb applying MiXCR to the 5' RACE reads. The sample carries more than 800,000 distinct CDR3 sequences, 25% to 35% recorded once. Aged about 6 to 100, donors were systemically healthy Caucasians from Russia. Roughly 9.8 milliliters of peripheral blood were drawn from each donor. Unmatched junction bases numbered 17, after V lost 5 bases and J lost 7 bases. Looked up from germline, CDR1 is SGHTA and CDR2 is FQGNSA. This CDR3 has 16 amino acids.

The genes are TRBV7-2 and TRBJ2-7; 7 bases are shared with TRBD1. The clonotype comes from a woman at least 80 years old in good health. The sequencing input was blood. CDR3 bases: TGTGCCAGCAGCCCGCAACCCCCCGGGACAGCAGAGGAGCAGTACTTC. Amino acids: CASSPQPPGTAEEQYF.